The 32 T cell receptor beta chains listed next were all sequenced from one sample in a study of cytomegalovirus exposure and HLA in healthy donors. PCR used 60 Vbeta primers and 13 Jbeta primers. Sequenced by immunoSEQ multiplex PCR; TCRdb stores in-frame clones only, minus some. The data show around 150,000 clones, 83% seen once. The specimen sequenced was PBMCs. These receptors came from a man between 50 and 59 years old in good health and CMV-seropositive.

This clone was counted once. This chain connects TRBV5-4 to TRBJ2-1; 7 bases agree with TRBD2. V trimming: 4 bases; J trimming: 10 bases; junction bases outside the gene matches: 2. Germline V gene sequence: CDR1 SGHNT, CDR2 YYREEE (reference sequence). CDR3 size: 11 residues. For the CDR3, the DNA is TGTGCCAGCAGCCTGGGAGGGGAGCAGTTCTTC. It yields the protein CASSLGGEQFF. Together with reference TRBV5-4 and TRBJ2-1, the CDR3 gives the full variable domain: ETGVTQSPTHLIKTRGQQVTLRCSSQSGHNTVSWYQQALGQGPQFIFQYYREEENGRGNFPPRFSGLQFPNYSSELNVNALELDDSALYLCASSLGGEQFFGPGTRLTVL.

This clone occurred a few times. The DNA for the CDR3 is TGTGCCATCGCGGACAGGGGGCCCTACGAGCAGTACTTC. The encoded protein is CAIADRGPYEQYF. The chain is built from TRBV2 and TRBJ2-7, with 11 nucleotides matching TRBD1. CDR3 length: 13 residues. Germline V gene sequence: CDR1 SNHLY, CDR2 FYNNEI. The ends lost 10 bases at V and 2 bases at J; junction bases unmatched: 4.

The genes are TRBV5-4 and TRBJ2-7, with D possibly matching TRBD2 (6 bases). This CDR3 spans 14 amino acids. The ends were cut back, 0 bases at V and 4 bases at J, with 11 bases in the middle. Germline values: CDR1 SGHNT, CDR2 YYREEE (reference sequence). CDR3 DNA sequence: TGTGCCAGCAGCTTGGAACTAGCAGGGTACGAGCAGTACTTC. This translates into CASSLELAGYEQYF. Drawing the rest from reference TRBV5-4 and TRBJ2-7, the complete variable domain is ETGVTQSPTHLIKTRGQQVTLRCSSQSGHNTVSWYQQALGQGPQFIFQYYREEENGRGNFPPRFSGLQFPNYSSELNVNALELDDSALYLCASSLELAGYEQYFGPGTRLTVT.

This chain joins TRBV19 and TRBJ2-3, with TRBD2 as a possible D gene (7 bases). The V end lost 6 bases, the J end lost 3 bases, and 13 bases lay between the germline ends. CDR1 is LNHDA, CDR2 SQIVND, per germline (reference sequence). The CDR3 spans 14 residues. In DNA form, the CDR3 reads TGTGCCAGTAGGGGGGGGCCTAGGACAGATACGCAGTATTTT. Translating gives CASRGGPRTDTQYF.

This clone was seen more than once but under ten times. V gene TRBV6-1 combines with J gene TRBJ2-7, with TRBD1 identical over 9 bases. V shed 10 bases and J 3 bases; nucleotides not matched to a gene: 10. The CDR3 runs to 14 residues. Germline CDR1 is MNHNS and CDR2 is SASEGT. CDR3 DNA sequence: TGTGCCACCGGCAAGGGACAGGGAGACTACGAGCAGTACTTC. It codes for CATGKGQGDYEQYF.

The chain recombines TRBV28 with TRBJ2-2; 8 bases agree with TRBD1. The CDR3 sequence is 16 residues long. Germline lookup yields CDR1 MDHEN and CDR2 SYDVKM. Trimming cost V 4 bases and J 1 base; bases outside gene matches: 5. The CDR3 reads CASSYRGILNTGELFF. CDR3 in DNA: TGTGCCAGCAGTTACAGGGGGATTCTGAACACCGGGGAGCTGTTTTTT.

The chain is built from TRBV5-1 and TRBJ2-1; maybe TRBD2 (6 bases). In germline, CDR1 is SGHRS, CDR2 YFSETQ. CDR3 length: 18 amino acids. V lost 2 bases, J lost 4 bases, and 22 bases lay in between. Here the CDR3 reads CASSFGNPTRGLYNEQFF. CDR3 bases: TGCGCCAGCAGCTTCGGGAACCCTACGAGAGGACTATACAATGAGCAGTTCTTC.

This clone was seen only once. CDR3 sequence: CASSRGDQPQHF. The CDR3 DNA follows: TGTGCCAGCTCAAGAGGAGATCAGCCCCAGCATTTT. This chain joins TRBV18 and TRBJ1-5; D gene unclear. There are 12 residues in the CDR3. V lost 5 bases to trimming and J lost 5 bases, with 7 bases between them. Per the germline V gene, CDR1 is KGHSH and CDR2 is LQKENI.

CDR3 region: CASSSIEEGYTF. The CDR3 bases are TGTGCCAGCAGCTCCATCGAAGAGGGCTACACCTTC. The rearrangement joins TRBV5-4 to TRBJ1-2; D is undetermined. The CDR3 sequence is 12 residues long. The V end was cut by 3 bases, the J end by 8 bases, with 11 bases between. The V gene's germline CDR1 is SGHNT and CDR2 YYREEE (reference sequence). Looking up the rest from reference TRBV5-4 and TRBJ1-2 gives the full variable domain: ETGVTQSPTHLIKTRGQQVTLRCSSQSGHNTVSWYQQALGQGPQFIFQYYREEENGRGNFPPRFSGLQFPNYSSELNVNALELDDSALYLCASSSIEEGYTFGSGTRLTVV.

The J gene is TRBJ2-5, the V gene TRBV7-6; D not certain. The ends were cut back, 1 base at V and 9 bases at J, with 9 bases in the middle. This CDR3 spans 12 amino acids. Germline CDR1 is SGHVS and CDR2 is FNYEAQ. CDR3 bases: TGTGCCAGCAGCTTAGATTCCAAGCCCCAGTACTTC. Amino acids: CASSLDSKPQYF.

The J gene is TRBJ2-7, the V gene TRBV19; a possible D gene is TRBD1 (6 bases). Trimming stripped 3 bases from V and 6 bases from J, with 15 bases between. The CDR3 loop spans 14 amino acids. From germline, CDR1 is LNHDA and CDR2 SQIVND (reference sequence). The DNA for the CDR3 is TGTGCCAGTAGTATTGCTCAGGGGCGCTTCGAGCAGTACTTC. Its translation is CASSIAQGRFEQYF.

The V gene is TRBV19, the J gene TRBJ2-3; 8 nucleotides agree with TRBD1. The CDR3 is 16 amino acids. Unmatched junction bases numbered 5, after V lost 3 bases and J lost 0 bases. Germline V lookup: CDR1 LNHDA, CDR2 SQIVND (reference sequence). The CDR3 is CASSIYGQGSTDTQYF. DNA for the CDR3: TGTGCCAGTAGTATCTACGGACAGGGAAGCACAGATACGCAGTATTTT.

The chain uses TRBV7-9 and TRBJ2-2; 11 bases map to TRBD1. The CDR3 loop spans 16 amino acids. Trimming cost V 5 bases and J 4 bases; bases outside gene matches: 6. The germline CDR1 and CDR2 sequences are SEHNR and FQNEAQ (reference sequence). For the CDR3, the DNA is TGTGCCAGCAGCCATCCGGGACAGGGGGTCACCGGGGAGCTGTTTTTT. This sequence encodes CASSHPGQGVTGELFF.

The J gene is TRBJ2-5, the V gene TRBV7-6; 9 bases are a match to TRBD1. V lost 1 base and J lost 5; bases outside the gene matches: 5. CDR3 length: 15 amino acids. CDR1 and CDR2 (germline): SGHVS, FNYEAQ. The CDR3 DNA sequence: TGTGCCAGCAGCTTAGGGACAGGGGAAGGGGAGACCCAGTACTTC. The encoded protein is CASSLGTGEGETQYF.

For this clone: One end of the junction is discordant with germline, which a read error may explain. This sample also contains other DNA sequences that code for the same CDR3. V is TRBV25-1 and J is TRBJ1-6; D unclear. Germline CDR1 and CDR2: MGHDK and SYGVNS. The CDR3 is 13 residues long. CDR3 DNA: TGCGCCAGCAGTGACCCCGGTTTCTCCCCCCTCCACTTT. It encodes CASSDPGFSPLHF.

The chain has TRBV5-4 and TRBJ2-7, with D perhaps matching TRBD2 (5 bases). V lost 2 bases and J lost 3, with 15 bases in between. The CDR3 extends over 15 amino acids. The V gene's germline CDR1 is SGHNT and CDR2 YYREEE (reference sequence). CDR3 DNA: TGTGCCAGCAGCTTAACCGGGAACCAGCTCTACGAGCAGTACTTC. Protein: CASSLTGNQLYEQYF.

In its sample, this clone was seen once. The chain carries TRBV7-2 and TRBJ1-5; 8 bases map to TRBD1. The CDR3 contains 15 residues. The germline gives CDR1 SGHTA, CDR2 FQGNSA. With 3 bases clipped from V and 0 bases from J, the junction kept 1 base outside the gene matches. CDR3 protein: CASSLTGDSNQPQHF. For the CDR3, the DNA is TGTGCCAGCAGCTTGACAGGGGATAGCAATCAGCCCCAGCATTTT. The complete variable domain, with remaining parts taken from reference TRBV7-2 and TRBJ1-5, reads GAGVSQSPSNKVTEKGKDVELRCDPISGHTALYWYRQSLGQGLEFLIYFQGNSAPDKSGLPSDRFSAERTGGSVSTLTIQRTQQEDSAVYLCASSLTGDSNQPQHFGDGTRLSIL.

This clone was recorded only once. V gene TRBV5-6 combines with J gene TRBJ1-4; 8 positions agree with TRBD1. Germline V gives CDR1 SGHDT, CDR2 YYEEEE. After removal of 3 bases from V and 2 bases from J, the junction contained 6 bases not matched to a gene. This CDR3 contains 16 residues. CDR3 in DNA: TGTGCCAGCAGCTACCTACAGGGGGGGACTAATGAAAAACTGTTTTTT. Translated, it gives CASSYLQGGTNEKLFF.

This clone appeared a single time. The chain employs TRBV6-1 and TRBJ1-3, with D possibly being TRBD1 (5 bases). V was shortened by 6 bases and J by 2 bases, with 14 bases between the two germline ends. The length of the CDR3 is 15 residues. Germline V CDR1 and CDR2: MNHNS, SASEGT. CDR3 coding DNA: TGTGCCAGCAGGGGCATCGGGACTGCTGGAAACACCATATATTTT. It translates to CASRGIGTAGNTIYF.

V gene TRBV11-2 combines with J gene TRBJ2-3; 10 bases fit TRBD2. With 0 bases clipped from V and 2 bases from J, the junction kept 5 bases outside the gene matches. This CDR3 is 17 amino acids long. Germline CDR1 reads SGHAT; CDR2 reads FQNNGV. The CDR3 bases are TGTGCCAGCAGCTTAGAACCCGGGACTAGCGTCACAGATACGCAGTATTTT. Its protein product is CASSLEPGTSVTDTQYF. Using reference TRBV11-2 and TRBJ2-3 for the parts outside the CDR3, the full variable domain is EAGVAQSPRYKIIEKRQSVAFWCNPISGHATLYWYQQILGQGPKLLIQFQNNGVVDDSQLPKDRFSAERLKGVDSTLKIQPAKLEDSAVYLCASSLEPGTSVTDTQYFGPGTRLTVL.

The gene calls are TRBV2 and TRBJ2-5; D uncertain. CDR3 length equals 15 residues. Germline CDR1 is SNHLY and CDR2 is FYNNEI. Trimming cost V 1 base and J 0 bases, with 9 bases left between them. The CDR3 nucleotides are TGTGCCAGCAGTGAAGGGCCGCTAGACCAAGAGACCCAGTACTTC. It is translated as CASSEGPLDQETQYF.

CDR3 coding DNA: TGTGCCAGCAGTGGTAAAGGGACAGACTCTGGAAACACCATATATTTT. It encodes CASSGKGTDSGNTIYF. The chain joins TRBV6-6 to TRBJ1-3; TRBD1 matches 7 bases. Per the germline V gene, CDR1 is MNHNY and CDR2 is SVGAGI (reference sequence). This CDR3 spans 16 amino acids. Trimming took 5 bases from V and 0 from J; bases not matched to a gene: 7.

V and J are TRBV20-1 and TRBJ1-3, with D possibly being TRBD1 (6 bases). V lost 8 bases and J lost 2, with 7 bases in between. Germline loops: CDR1 DFQATT, CDR2 SNEGSKA (reference sequence). This CDR3 is built from 11 residues. The CDR3 loop reads CSWTAGNTIYF. Here the CDR3 DNA reads TGCAGTTGGACAGCTGGAAACACCATATATTTT.

The rearrangement joins TRBV14 to TRBJ2-3; D not resolved. CDR1 is SGHDN, CDR2 FVKESK, per germline. The CDR3 totals 14 residues. The V gene lost 7 bases and the J gene lost 6 bases, with 17 bases spanning the gap. CDR3 sequence (DNA): TGTGCCAGCAATGGCAGAGAGGTTCAGGATACGCAGTATTTT. This translates into CASNGREVQDTQYF.

The V call is TRBV19, the J call TRBJ2-1; D is undetermined. Germline V lookup: CDR1 LNHDA, CDR2 SQIVND (reference sequence). This CDR3 has 14 amino acids. Trimming pared 5 bases from V and 5 bases from J, leaving 13 bases between. As DNA, the CDR3 is TGTGCCAGTAGTGCCCAGGTTGCCAACAATGAGCAGTTCTTC. Protein: CASSAQVANNEQFF.

V usage is TRBV18 and J usage is TRBJ2-3; 9 bases map to TRBD2. Germline V CDR1 and CDR2: KGHSH, LQKENI. Trimming removed 1 base from V and 4 bases from J; junction bases left unmatched: 15. This CDR3 is built from 19 residues. CDR3 nucleotides: TGTGCCAGCTCACCACTCCCAATAGGCGGGAGGGCCACAGCAGATACGCAGTATTTT. Its protein product is CASSPLPIGGRATADTQYF.

This chain links TRBV2 with TRBJ1-1; 7 positions match TRBD1. V lost 6 bases to trimming and J lost 0 bases; unmatched junction nucleotides: 4. This CDR3 is 14 amino acids long. Germline V gene lookup returns CDR1 SNHLY and CDR2 FYNNEI. The CDR3 here is CASRGQLMNTEAFF. DNA of the CDR3: TGTGCCAGCAGGGGACAGCTCATGAACACTGAAGCTTTCTTT.

In the case of this clone: One junction end disagrees with the germline gene, perhaps due to a read error. J is TRBJ1-2 and V is TRBV7-9; 12 bases fit TRBD1. Germline V gene sequence: CDR1 SEHNR, CDR2 FQNEAQ (reference sequence). The CDR3 is 15 residues long. CDR3 DNA: TGTTCCAGCAGCCGTCCCGGGACAGGGGGCTTTGGCTACACCTTC. This sequence encodes CSSSRPGTGGFGYTF. The full variable domain, rest sourced from reference TRBV7-9 and TRBJ1-2, is DTGVSQNPRHKITKRGQNVTFRCDPISEHNRLYWYRQTLGQGPEFLTYFQNEAQLEKSRLLSDRFSAERPKGSFSTLEIQRTEQGDSAMYLCSSSRPGTGGFGYTFGSGTRLTVV.

This chain uses TRBV4-1 with TRBJ1-1; no clear D. Germline CDR1 is MGHRA and CDR2 is YSYEKL. V gave up 7 bases and J gave up 0 bases, with 9 bases separating them. The CDR3 runs to 13 residues. The CDR3 coding sequence is TGCGCCAGCACACAGACCGTGAACACTGAAGCTTTCTTT. It specifies CASTQTVNTEAFF.

As to this clone: Other DNA sequences in this specimen translate into the identical CDR3. This rearrangement joins TRBV10-3 to TRBJ1-4; D possibly corresponds to TRBD1 (5 bases). The CDR3 extends over 14 amino acids. Trimming removed 6 bases at V and 5 bases at J, with 13 bases between. From germline, CDR1 is ENHRY and CDR2 SYGVKD. The CDR3 loop reads CAIRKDSTNEKLFF. CDR3 sequence (DNA): TGTGCCATCAGGAAAGACAGTACCAATGAAAAACTGTTTTTT.

V usage is TRBV30 and J usage is TRBJ2-1; 7 nucleotides agree with TRBD2. J was trimmed by 8 bases and V by 1 base; bases with no gene match: 8. This CDR3 contains 14 residues. Germline values: CDR1 GTSNPN, CDR2 SVGIG (reference sequence). This CDR3 is CAWSEGGSRHEQFF. DNA for the CDR3: TGTGCCTGGAGTGAGGGCGGGAGTAGGCATGAGCAGTTCTTC.

The rearrangement uses TRBV7-9 and TRBJ2-7, with no clear D. Germline V gene sequence: CDR1 SEHNR, CDR2 FQNEAQ (reference sequence). Trimming removed 5 bases at V and 1 base at J, with 12 bases between. CDR3 size: 14 residues. The CDR3 DNA reads TGTGCCAGCAGCCGACAAACTGTTTCCTACGAGCAGTACTTC. It specifies CASSRQTVSYEQYF.